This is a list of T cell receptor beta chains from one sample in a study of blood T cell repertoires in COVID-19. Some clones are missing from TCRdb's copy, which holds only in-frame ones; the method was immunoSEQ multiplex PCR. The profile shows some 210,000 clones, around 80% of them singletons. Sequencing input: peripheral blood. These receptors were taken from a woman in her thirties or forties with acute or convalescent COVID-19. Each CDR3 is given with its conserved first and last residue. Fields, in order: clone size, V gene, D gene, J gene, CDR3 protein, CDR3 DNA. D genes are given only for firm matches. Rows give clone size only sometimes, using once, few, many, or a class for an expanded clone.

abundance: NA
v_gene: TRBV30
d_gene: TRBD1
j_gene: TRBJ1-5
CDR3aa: CAWRSQGAGQPQHF
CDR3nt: TGTGCCTGGAGAAGTCAGGGGGCTGGTCAGCCCCAGCATTTT

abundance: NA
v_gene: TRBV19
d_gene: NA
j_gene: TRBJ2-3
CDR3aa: CASSISHKDTQYF
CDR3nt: TGTGCCAGTAGTATTTCCCACAAGGATACGCAGTATTTT

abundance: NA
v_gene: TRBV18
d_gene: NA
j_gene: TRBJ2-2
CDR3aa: CASSLTGSGELFF
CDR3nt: TGTGCCAGCTCGCTCACAGGATCCGGGGAGCTGTTTTTT

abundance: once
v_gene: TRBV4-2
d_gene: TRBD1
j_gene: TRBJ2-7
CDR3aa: CASSHGTASSYEQYF
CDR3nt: TGTGCCAGCAGCCATGGGACAGCCAGCTCCTACGAGCAGTACTTC

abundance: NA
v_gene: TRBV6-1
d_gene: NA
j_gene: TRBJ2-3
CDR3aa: CASSEALLSAQYF
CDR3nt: TGTGCCAGCAGTGAAGCGCTCTTATCGGCGCAGTATTTT

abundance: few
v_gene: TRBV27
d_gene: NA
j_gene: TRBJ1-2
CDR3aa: CASSLSGGARPLTF
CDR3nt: TGTGCCAGCAGTTTATCGGGAGGGGCCCGACCCCTCACCTTC

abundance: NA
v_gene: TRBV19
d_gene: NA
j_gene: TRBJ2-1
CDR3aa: CASSIGQVGQFF
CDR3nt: TGTGCCAGTAGTATAGGGCAGGTTGGGCAGTTCTTC

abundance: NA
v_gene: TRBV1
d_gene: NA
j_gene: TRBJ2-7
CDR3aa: CTSSKGFHEQYF
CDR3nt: TGCACCAGCAGCAAGGGGTTTCACGAGCAGTACTTC

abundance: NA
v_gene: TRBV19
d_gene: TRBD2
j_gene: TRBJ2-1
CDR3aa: CASSRGLAGDNEQFF
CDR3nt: TGTGCCAGTAGTAGGGGACTAGCGGGAGACAATGAGCAGTTCTTC

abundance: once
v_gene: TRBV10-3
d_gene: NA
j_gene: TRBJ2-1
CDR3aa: CAIREQGTGRNEQFF
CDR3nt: TGTGCCATCAGAGAACAGGGTACGGGCAGGAATGAGCAGTTCTTC

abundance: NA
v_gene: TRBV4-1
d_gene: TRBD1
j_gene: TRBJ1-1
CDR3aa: CASSQDSGTGWMNTEAFF
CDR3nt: TGCGCCAGCAGCCAAGATTCCGGGACAGGGTGGATGAACACTGAAGCTTTCTTT

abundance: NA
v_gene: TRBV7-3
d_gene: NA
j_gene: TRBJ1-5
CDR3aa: CASSANGGIDQPQHF
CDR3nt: TGTGCCAGCAGCGCTAATGGAGGGATCGATCAGCCCCAGCATTTT

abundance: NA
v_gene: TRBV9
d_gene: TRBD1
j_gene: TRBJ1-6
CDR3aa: CASSMTGTGGYNSPLHF
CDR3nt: TGTGCCAGCAGCATGACCGGGACAGGGGGATATAATTCACCCCTCCACTTT

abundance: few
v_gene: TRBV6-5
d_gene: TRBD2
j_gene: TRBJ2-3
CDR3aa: CASSRLAGDTDTQYF
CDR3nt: TGTGCCAGCAGCCGACTAGCGGGGGACACAGATACGCAGTATTTT

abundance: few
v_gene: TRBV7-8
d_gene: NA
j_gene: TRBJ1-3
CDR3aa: CASSLDWRGGSVYF
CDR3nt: TGTGCCAGCAGCTTAGATTGGAGGGGGGGGTCTGTATATTTT

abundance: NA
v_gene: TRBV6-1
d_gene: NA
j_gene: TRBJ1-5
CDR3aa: CASSEAAGGGELNQPQHF
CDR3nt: TGTGCCAGCAGTGAAGCCGCGGGAGGGGGGGAACTCAATCAGCCCCAGCATTTT

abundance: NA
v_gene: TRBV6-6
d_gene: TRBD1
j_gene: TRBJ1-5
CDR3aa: CASRQGAGQPQHF
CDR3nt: TGTGCCAGCAGACAGGGGGCTGGGCAGCCCCAGCATTTT

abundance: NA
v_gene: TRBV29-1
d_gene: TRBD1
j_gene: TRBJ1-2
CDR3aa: CSVVAGGFFDYGYTF
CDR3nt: TGCAGCGTTGTTGCAGGGGGCTTTTTTGACTATGGCTACACCTTC

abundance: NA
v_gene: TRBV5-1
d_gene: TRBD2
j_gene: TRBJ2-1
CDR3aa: CASSSSGYNEQFF
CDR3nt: TGCGCCAGCAGCTCTAGCGGGTACAATGAGCAGTTCTTC

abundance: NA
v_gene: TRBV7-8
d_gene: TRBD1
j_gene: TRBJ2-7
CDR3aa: CASSLLPGGEDEQYF
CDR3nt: TGTGCCAGCAGCTTACTCCCAGGGGGCGAGGACGAGCAGTACTTC

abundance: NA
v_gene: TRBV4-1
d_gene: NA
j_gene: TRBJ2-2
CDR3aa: CASSQDPEGTGELFF
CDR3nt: TGCGCCAGCAGCCAAGATCCAGAGGGCACCGGGGAGCTGTTTTTT

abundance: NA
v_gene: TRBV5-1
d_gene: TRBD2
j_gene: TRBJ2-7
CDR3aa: CASSVLAGGNYEQYF
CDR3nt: TGCGCCAGCAGCGTCCTAGCGGGGGGTAACTACGAGCAGTACTTC

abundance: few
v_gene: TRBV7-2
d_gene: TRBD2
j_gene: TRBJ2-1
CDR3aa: CASSLILAGAYNEQFF
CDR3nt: TGTGCCAGCAGCTTAATCCTAGCGGGAGCCTACAATGAGCAGTTCTTC

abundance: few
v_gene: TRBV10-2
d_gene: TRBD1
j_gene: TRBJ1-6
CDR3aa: CASATGYNSPLHF
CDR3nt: TGCGCCAGCGCGACAGGGTATAATTCACCCCTCCACTTT

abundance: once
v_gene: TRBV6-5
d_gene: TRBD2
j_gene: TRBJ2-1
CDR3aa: CASSYGLDGNEQFF
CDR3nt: TGTGCCAGCAGTTACGGACTAGACGGCAATGAGCAGTTCTTC

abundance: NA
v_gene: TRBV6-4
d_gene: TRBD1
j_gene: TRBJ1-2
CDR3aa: CASSDSPDGTGDYGYTF
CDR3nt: TGTGCCAGCAGTGACTCGCCTGATGGGACAGGGGACTATGGCTACACCTTC

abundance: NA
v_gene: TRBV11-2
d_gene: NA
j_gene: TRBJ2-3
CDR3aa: CASSLNWARPDTQYF
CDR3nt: TGTGCCAGCAGCTTAAATTGGGCACGTCCAGATACGCAGTATTTT

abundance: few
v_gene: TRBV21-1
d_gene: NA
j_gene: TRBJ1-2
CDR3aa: CASSARDTHKGYTF
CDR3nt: TGTGCCAGCAGCGCCCGGGACACCCATAAAGGCTACACCTTC

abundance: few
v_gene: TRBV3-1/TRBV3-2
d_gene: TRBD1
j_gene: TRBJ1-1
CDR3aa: CASSYGTGGAGTEAFF
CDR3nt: TGTGCCAGCAGCTACGGGACAGGGGGCGCCGGGACTGAAGCTTTCTTT

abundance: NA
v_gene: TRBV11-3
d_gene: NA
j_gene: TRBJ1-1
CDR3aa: CASSLQVNTEAFF
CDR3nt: TGTGCCAGCAGCCTCCAGGTTAACACTGAAGCTTTCTTT

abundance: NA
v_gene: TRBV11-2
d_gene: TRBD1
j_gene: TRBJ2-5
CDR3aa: CASSSPGQGETQYF
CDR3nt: TGTGCCAGCAGCTCCCCGGGACAGGGCGAGACCCAGTACTTC

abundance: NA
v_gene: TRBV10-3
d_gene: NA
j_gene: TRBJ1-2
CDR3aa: CAIRGASVGYTF
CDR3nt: TGTGCCATCAGGGGGGCCTCTGTCGGCTACACCTTC

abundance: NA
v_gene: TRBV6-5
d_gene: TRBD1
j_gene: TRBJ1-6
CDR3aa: CASSYSTGDNSPLHF
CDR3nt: TGTGCCAGCAGTTACTCGACAGGGGATAATTCACCCCTCCACTTT